This T cell receptor beta chain was sequenced in a study of response to subunit inactivated influenza vaccine. Overall study results and limits: Seasonal influenza vaccination, on each occasion, was suggested by the authors to recruit few new T cells.

MiXCR, run by TCRdb on the RT-PCR reads, gives a single entry per CDR3 protein. The table records a few hundred thousand distinct CDR3 sequences, less than 25% of them present only once. This clonotype has a handful of counts. The antigen remains undetermined. The sample was PBMCs from blood, taken less than 22 months after vaccination. The TCR originated in a man aged 45-69 years who received an inactivated influenza vaccine.

This chain's CDR3 is CASRSGTGGTGNTIYF. As DNA, the CDR3 is TGTGCCAGCAGGTCCGGGACAGGGGGCACTGGAAACACCATATATTTT. V usage is TRBV6-1 and J usage is TRBJ1-3; 12 positions match TRBD1. Trimming cost V 6 bases and J 2 bases; bases outside gene matches: 5. CDR3 length: 16 residues. Germline CDR1 is MNHNS and CDR2 is SASEGT.